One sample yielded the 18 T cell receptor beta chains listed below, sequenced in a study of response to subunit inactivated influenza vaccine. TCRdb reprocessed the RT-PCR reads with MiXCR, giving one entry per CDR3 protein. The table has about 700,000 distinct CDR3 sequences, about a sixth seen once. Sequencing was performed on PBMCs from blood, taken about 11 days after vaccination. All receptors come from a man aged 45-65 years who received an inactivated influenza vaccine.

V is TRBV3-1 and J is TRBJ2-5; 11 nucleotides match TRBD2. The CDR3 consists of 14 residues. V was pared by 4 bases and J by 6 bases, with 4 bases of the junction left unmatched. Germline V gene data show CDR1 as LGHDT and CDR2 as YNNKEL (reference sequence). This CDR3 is CASSLAGGMKTQYF. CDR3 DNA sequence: TGTGCCAGCAGCCTAGCGGGAGGGATGAAGACCCAGTACTTC.

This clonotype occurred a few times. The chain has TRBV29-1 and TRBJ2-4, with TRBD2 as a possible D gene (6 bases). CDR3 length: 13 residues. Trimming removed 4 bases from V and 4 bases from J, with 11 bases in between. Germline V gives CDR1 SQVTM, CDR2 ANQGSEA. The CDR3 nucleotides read TGCAGCGTTGTTGGTAGCGGAAAAAACATTCAGTACTTC. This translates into CSVVGSGKNIQYF.

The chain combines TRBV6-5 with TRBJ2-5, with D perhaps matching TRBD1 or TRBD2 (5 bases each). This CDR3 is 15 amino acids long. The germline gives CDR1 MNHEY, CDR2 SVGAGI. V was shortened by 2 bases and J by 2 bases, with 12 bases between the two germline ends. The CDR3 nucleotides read TGTGCCAGCAGTTACGGGGGTCCCCCTCAAGAGACCCAGTACTTC. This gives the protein CASSYGGPPQETQYF.

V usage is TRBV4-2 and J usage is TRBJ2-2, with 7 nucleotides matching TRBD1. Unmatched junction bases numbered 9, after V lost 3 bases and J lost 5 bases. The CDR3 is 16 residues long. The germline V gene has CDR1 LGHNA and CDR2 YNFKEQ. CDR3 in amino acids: CASSQATGFDTGELFF. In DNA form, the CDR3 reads TGTGCCAGCAGCCAGGCGACAGGGTTTGATACCGGGGAGCTGTTTTTT.

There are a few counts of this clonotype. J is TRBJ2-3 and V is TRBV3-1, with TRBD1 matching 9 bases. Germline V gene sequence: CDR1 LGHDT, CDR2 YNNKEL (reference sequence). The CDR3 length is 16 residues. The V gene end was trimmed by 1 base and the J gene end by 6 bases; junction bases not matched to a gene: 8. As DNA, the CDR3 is TGTGCCAGCAGCCAAGCGGCGGGACAGGGAGCCGATACGCAGTATTTT. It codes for CASSQAAGQGADTQYF.

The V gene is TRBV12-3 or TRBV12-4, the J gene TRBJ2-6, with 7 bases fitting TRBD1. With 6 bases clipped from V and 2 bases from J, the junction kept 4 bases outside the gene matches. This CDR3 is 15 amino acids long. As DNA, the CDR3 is TGTGCCAGCAGGCCGACAGGGACTGGGGCCAACGTCCTGACTTTC. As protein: CASRPTGTGANVLTF.

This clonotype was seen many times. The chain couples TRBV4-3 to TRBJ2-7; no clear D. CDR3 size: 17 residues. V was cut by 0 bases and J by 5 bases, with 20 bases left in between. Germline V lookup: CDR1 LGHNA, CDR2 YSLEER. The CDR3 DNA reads TGCGCCAGCAGCCAAGATTTGATAGGTAGCAAGTACCACGAGCAGTACTTC. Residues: CASSQDLIGSKYHEQYF.

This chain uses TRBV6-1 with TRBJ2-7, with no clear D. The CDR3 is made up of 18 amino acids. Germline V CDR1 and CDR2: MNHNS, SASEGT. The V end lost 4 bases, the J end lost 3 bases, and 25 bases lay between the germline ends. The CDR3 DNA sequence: TGTGCCAGCAGTGGCCGTCGGTGGCAGCCGATGAAGGACTACGAGCAGTACTTC. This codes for CASSGRRWQPMKDYEQYF.

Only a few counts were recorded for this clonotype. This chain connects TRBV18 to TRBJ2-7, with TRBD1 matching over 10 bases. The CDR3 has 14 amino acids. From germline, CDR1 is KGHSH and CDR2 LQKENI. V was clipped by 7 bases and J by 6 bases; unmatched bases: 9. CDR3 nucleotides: TGTGCCAGCTTGACCACCGGGACAGGGGTCGAGCAGTACTTC. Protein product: CASLTTGTGVEQYF.

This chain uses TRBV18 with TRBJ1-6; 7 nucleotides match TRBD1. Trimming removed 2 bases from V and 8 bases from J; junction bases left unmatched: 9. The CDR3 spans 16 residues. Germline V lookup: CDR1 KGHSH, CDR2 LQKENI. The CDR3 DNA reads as TGTGCCAGCTCACCAGTCGGAGGGGGCAGAGATTCACCCCTCCACTTT. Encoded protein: CASSPVGGGRDSPLHF. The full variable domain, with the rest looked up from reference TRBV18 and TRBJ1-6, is NAGVMQNPRHLVRRRGQEARLRCSPMKGHSHVYWYRQLPEEGLKFMVYLQKENIIDESGMPKERFSAEFPKEGPSILRIQQVVRGDSAAYFCASSPVGGGRDSPLHFGNGTRLTVT.

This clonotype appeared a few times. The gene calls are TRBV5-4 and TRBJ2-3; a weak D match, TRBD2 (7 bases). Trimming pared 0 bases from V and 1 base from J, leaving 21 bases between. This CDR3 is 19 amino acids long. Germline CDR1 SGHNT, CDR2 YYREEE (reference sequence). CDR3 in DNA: TGTGCCAGCAGCTTGGGCGGGACCAGGGGACTACTACGCACAGATACGCAGTATTTT. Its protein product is CASSLGGTRGLLRTDTQYF.

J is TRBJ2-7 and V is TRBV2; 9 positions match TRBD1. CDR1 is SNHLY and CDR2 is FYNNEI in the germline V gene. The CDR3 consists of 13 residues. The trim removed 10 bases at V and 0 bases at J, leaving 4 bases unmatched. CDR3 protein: CATGTGNSYEQYF. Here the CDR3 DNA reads TGTGCCACCGGGACAGGGAACTCCTACGAGCAGTACTTC. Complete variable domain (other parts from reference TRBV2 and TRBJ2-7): EPEVTQTPSHQVTQMGQEVILRCVPISNHLYFYWYRQILGQKVEFLVSFYNNEISEKSEIFDDQFSVERPDGSNFTLKIRSTKLEDSAMYFCATGTGNSYEQYFGPGTRLTVT.

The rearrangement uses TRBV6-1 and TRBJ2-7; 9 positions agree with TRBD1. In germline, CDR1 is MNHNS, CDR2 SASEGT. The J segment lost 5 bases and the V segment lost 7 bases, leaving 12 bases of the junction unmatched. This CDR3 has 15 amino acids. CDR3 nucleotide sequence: TGTGCCAGCACCCCGTTGACCGGGACAGGGAACGAGCAGTACTTC. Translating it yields CASTPLTGTGNEQYF.

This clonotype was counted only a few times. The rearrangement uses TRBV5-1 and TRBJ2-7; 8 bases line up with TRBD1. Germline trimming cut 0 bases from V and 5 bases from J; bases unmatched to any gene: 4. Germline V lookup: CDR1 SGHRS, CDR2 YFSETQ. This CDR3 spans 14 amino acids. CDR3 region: CASSLGQGLDEQYF. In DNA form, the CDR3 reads TGCGCCAGCAGCTTGGGACAGGGGCTTGACGAGCAGTACTTC.

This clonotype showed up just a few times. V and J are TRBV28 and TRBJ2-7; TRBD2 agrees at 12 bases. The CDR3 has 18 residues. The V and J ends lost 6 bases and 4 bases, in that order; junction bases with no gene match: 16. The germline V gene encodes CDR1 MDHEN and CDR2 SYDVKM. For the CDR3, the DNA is TGTGCCAGCAGCCTCCCACTAGCGGGAGGCCGGTGGGCTTACGAGCAGTACTTC. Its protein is CASSLPLAGGRWAYEQYF.

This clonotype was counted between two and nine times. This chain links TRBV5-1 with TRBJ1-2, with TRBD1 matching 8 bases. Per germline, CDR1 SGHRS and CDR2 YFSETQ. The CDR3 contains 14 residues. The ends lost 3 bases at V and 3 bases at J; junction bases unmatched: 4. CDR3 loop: CASSSAGGYYGYTF. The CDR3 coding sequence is TGCGCCAGCAGCTCGGCAGGGGGCTACTATGGCTACACCTTC.

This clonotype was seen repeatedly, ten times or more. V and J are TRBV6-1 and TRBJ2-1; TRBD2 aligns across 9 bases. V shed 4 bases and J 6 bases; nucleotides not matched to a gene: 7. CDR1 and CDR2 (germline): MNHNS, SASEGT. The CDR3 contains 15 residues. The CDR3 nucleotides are TGTGCCAGCAGTGTGGCGGGGGGGCCTAGCAATGAGCAGTTCTTC. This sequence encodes CASSVAGGPSNEQFF.

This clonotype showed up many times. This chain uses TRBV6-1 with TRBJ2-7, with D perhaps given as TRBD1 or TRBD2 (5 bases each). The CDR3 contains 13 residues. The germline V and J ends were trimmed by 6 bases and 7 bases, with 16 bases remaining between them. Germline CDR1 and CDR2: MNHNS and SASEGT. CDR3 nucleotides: TGTGCCAGCAGCTCCGATTGGGGGACGGAGCAGTACTTC. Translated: CASSSDWGTEQYF.